These 3 T cell receptor beta chains share one sample of origin, sequenced in a study of shared clonotypes between healthy human individuals. Profiling relied on immunoSEQ multiplex PCR, and the TCRdb table lists in-frame clones only, not all of them. The data contain fewer than 2.5 million clones, more than 85% of them singletons. The sequenced sample was naive CD4+ T cells from PBMCs. The subset here: CD45RA+ positively selected. The source is a man aged 18 to 29 in good health. Some clones in this sample may be carry-over from other donors' samples.

For this clone: Other DNA sequences in the sample encode the same CDR3. This chain connects TRBV30 to TRBJ2-5; D call uncertain. V lost 0 bases, J lost 4 bases, and 3 bases lay in between. Looked up from germline, CDR1 is GTSNPN and CDR2 is SVGIG (reference sequence). The CDR3 length is 11 residues. In nucleotides, the CDR3 is TGTGCCTGGAGTGTAAGAGAGACCCAGTACTTC. This codes for CAWSVRETQYF.

The chain has TRBV9 and TRBJ1-2; D is possibly TRBD1 (6 bases). Trimming removed 4 bases at V and 5 bases at J, with 12 bases between. CDR1 and CDR2 from the germline V gene are SGDLS and YYNGEE. This CDR3 is built from 13 residues. In nucleotides, the CDR3 is TGTGCCAGCAGCAATACAGGGTTTTATGGCTACACCTTC. Encoded protein: CASSNTGFYGYTF.

The rearrangement joins TRBV11-2 to TRBJ2-1; D uncertain. CDR1 is SGHAT and CDR2 is FQNNGV in the germline V gene. The V gene lost 2 bases and the J gene lost 7 bases, with 15 bases spanning the gap. CDR3 length equals 15 residues. The CDR3 DNA is TGTGCCAGCAGCTTAATCGGTACTCCCCTTAATGAGCAGTTCTTC. Translated, it gives CASSLIGTPLNEQFF.